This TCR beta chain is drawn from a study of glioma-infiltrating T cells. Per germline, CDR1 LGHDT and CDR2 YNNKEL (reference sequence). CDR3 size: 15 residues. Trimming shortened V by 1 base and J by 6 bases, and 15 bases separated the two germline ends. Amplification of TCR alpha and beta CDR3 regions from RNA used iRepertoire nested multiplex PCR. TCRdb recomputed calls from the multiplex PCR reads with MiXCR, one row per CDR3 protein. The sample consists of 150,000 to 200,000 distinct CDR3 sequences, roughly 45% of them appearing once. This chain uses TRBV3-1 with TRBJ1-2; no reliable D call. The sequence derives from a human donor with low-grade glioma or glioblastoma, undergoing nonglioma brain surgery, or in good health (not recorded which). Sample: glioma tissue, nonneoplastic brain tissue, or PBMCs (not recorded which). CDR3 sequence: CASSQGATKKDGYTF. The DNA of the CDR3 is TGTGCCAGCAGCCAAGGGGCCACCAAAAAGGATGGCTACACCTTC.